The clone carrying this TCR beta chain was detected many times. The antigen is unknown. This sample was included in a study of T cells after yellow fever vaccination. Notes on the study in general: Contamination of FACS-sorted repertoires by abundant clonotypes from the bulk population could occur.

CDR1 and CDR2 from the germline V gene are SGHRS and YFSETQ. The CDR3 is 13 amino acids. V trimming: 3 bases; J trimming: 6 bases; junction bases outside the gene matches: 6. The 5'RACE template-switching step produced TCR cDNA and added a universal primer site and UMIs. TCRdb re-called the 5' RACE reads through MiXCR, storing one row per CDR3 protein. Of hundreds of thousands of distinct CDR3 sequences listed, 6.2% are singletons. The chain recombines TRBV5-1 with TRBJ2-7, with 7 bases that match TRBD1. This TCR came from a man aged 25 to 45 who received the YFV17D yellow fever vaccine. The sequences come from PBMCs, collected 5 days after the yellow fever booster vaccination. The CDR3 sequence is CASSSTGYSEQYF. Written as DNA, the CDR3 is TGCGCCAGCAGCTCGACAGGGTACTCCGAGCAGTACTTC.